Listed below are T cell receptor beta chains from one sample, sequenced in a study of technical replicates of blood from a handful of donors. Profiled with immunoSEQ multiplex PCR; TCRdb holds only in-frame clones, not every one. The sample consists of 80,000 or so clones, 94% of them appearing once. The sample was T cells isolated from PBMCs. The receptors originated from a human donor in good health. CDR3s include the opening cysteine and the closing phenylalanine or tryptophan. A D gene is named only where the DNA matches it firmly. The size field is filled for only some rows; it gives once, few, many or a size class.

abundance	d_gene	v_gene	j_gene	CDR3aa	CDR3nt
few	TRBD1	TRBV5-1	TRBJ2-5	CASSLSTGTGVSETQYF	TGCGCCAGCAGCCTGAGTACCGGGACAGGGGTTTCGGAGACCCAGTACTTC
NA	TRBD2	TRBV7-3	TRBJ2-1	CASSFGTSYSYNEQFF	TGTGCCAGCAGCTTCGGGACTAGCTATTCCTACAATGAGCAGTTCTTC
NA	TRBD1	TRBV7-2	TRBJ1-3	CASSRQGISGNTIYF	TGTGCCAGCAGCCGACAGGGGATTTCTGGAAACACCATATATTTT
NA	TRBD1	TRBV25-1	TRBJ1-2	CASSDAGGIYGYTF	TGTGCCAGCAGTGACGCAGGGGGGATCTATGGCTACACCTTC
NA	TRBD2	TRBV6-6	TRBJ2-1	CASSYSGLAGKVF	TGTGCCAGCAGTTACTCTGGGCTAGCGGGGAAGGTCTTC
NA	NA	TRBV4-3	TRBJ1-3	CASSQDSSGNTIYF	TGCGCCAGCAGCCAAGATAGTTCTGGAAACACCATATATTTT
NA	TRBD1	TRBV5-4	TRBJ2-2	CAWKTGGIGGELFF	TGTGCCTGGAAGACAGGGGGCATTGGCGGGGAGCTGTTTTTT
NA	TRBD1	TRBV29-1	TRBJ2-7	CSVEDPGTGYEQYF	TGCAGCGTTGAAGATCCGGGGACAGGCTACGAGCAGTACTTC
NA	NA	TRBV19	TRBJ1-2	CASSIGFDSGGYTF	TGTGCCAGTAGTATTGGGTTTGACTCGGGTGGCTACACCTTC
NA	TRBD1	TRBV5-1	TRBJ1-3	CASSGTGGAYGNTIYF	TGCGCCAGCTCCGGGACAGGGGGCGCGTATGGAAACACCATATATTTT
NA	TRBD2	TRBV6-1	TRBJ2-1	CASSEGTPSGGYNEQFF	TGTGCCAGCAGTGAAGGGACCCCTAGCGGGGGGTACAATGAGCAGTTCTTC
NA	TRBD2	TRBV5-1	TRBJ2-1	CASSLASGGYNEQFF	TGCGCCAGCAGCTTGGCTAGCGGCGGATACAATGAGCAGTTCTTC
once	NA	TRBV28	TRBJ1-4	CASSFLTDNEKLFF	TGTGCCAGCAGTTTTCTGACAGATAATGAAAAACTGTTTTTT
NA	TRBD2	TRBV9	TRBJ2-1	CASSVAGAPYNEQFF	TGTGCCAGCAGCGTTGCGGGAGCACCCTACAATGAGCAGTTCTTC
NA	NA	TRBV27	TRBJ1-1	CASSLYYGESLNTEAFF	TGTGCCAGCAGTTTATATTATGGGGAGAGCCTGAACACTGAAGCTTTCTTT
NA	NA	TRBV7-3	TRBJ1-3	CASSLTGGTGNTIYF	TGTGCCAGCAGCTTAACTGGGGGGACGGGAAACACCATATATTTT
NA	NA	TRBV21-1	TRBJ2-6	CASSTTGGYLGGANVLTF	TGTGCCAGCAGCACGACAGGGGGGTACCTAGGGGGGGCCAACGTCCTGACTTTC
NA	NA	TRBV5-8	TRBJ2-3	CASSSRTGPDTQYF	TGTGCCAGCAGCTCCCGTACAGGGCCAGATACGCAGTATTTT
NA	TRBD1	TRBV7-6	TRBJ2-3	CASSLSGTGGTDTQYF	TGTGCCAGCAGTCTCTCAGGGACAGGGGGCACAGATACGCAGTATTTT
NA	NA	TRBV27	TRBJ2-3	CASSFLGGGDTQYF	TGTGCCAGCAGTTTCCTCGGGGGTGGGGATACGCAGTATTTT
NA	NA	TRBV14	TRBJ1-2	CASSQVSRGYGYTF	TGTGCCAGCAGCCAAGTGTCTAGGGGATATGGCTACACCTTC
NA	NA	TRBV7-9	TRBJ2-7	CASSLSLFGQNLPYEQYF	TGTGCCAGCAGCTTATCTCTCTTCGGACAGAACTTACCATACGAGCAGTACTTC
NA	NA	TRBV5-4	TRBJ2-5	CASSPTGQETQYF	TGTGCCAGCAGCCCTACAGGACAAGAGACCCAGTACTTC
NA	NA	TRBV27	TRBJ2-3	CASQGGPITDTQYF	TGTGCCAGCCAGGGGGGACCAATCACAGATACGCAGTATTTT
NA	TRBD2	TRBV5-1	TRBJ2-1	CASSSLQSGSSYNEQFF	TGCGCCAGCAGCTCGCTTCAAAGCGGGAGCTCCTACAATGAGCAGTTCTTC
NA	TRBD2	TRBV10-1	TRBJ2-3	CASSTSREDLTDTQYF	TGCGCCAGCAGTACGTCCCGGGAGGATTTAACAGATACGCAGTATTTT
few	NA	TRBV15	TRBJ1-1	CATSRDSTGDTEAFF	TGTGCCACCAGCAGAGATTCAACGGGAGACACTGAAGCTTTCTTT
NA	TRBD2	TRBV2	TRBJ2-5	CASSELAGGQEETQYF	TGTGCCAGCAGTGAACTAGCGGGAGGACAGGAGGAGACCCAGTACTTC
once	NA	TRBV6-5	TRBJ2-1	CASSVAVRNEQFF	TGTGCCAGCAGTGTGGCTGTGAGGAATGAGCAGTTCTTC
NA	NA	TRBV7-9	TRBJ2-1	CASSLDGTNSYNEQFF	TGTGCCAGCAGCTTAGATGGCACAAACTCCTACAATGAGCAGTTCTTC
NA	TRBD1	TRBV27	TRBJ2-6	CASSPGQGTGANVLTF	TGTGCCAGCAGTCCGGGACAGGGCACTGGGGCCAACGTCCTGACTTTC
once	NA	TRBV19	TRBJ2-2	CASSTNSGELFF	TGTGCCAGTAGTACAAATTCCGGGGAGCTGTTTTTT
NA	NA	TRBV11-2	TRBJ2-1	CASSLVSGPSYNEQFF	TGTGCCAGCAGCTTAGTCAGCGGGCCTTCCTACAATGAGCAGTTCTTC
NA	TRBD1	TRBV11-2	TRBJ1-2	CASSLYPSTGGVYGYTF	TGTGCCAGCAGCTTATACCCTTCGACAGGGGGCGTCTATGGCTACACCTTC
NA	NA	TRBV9	TRBJ2-5	CASSSPTGPGETQYF	TGTGCCAGCAGCTCACCCACAGGGCCCGGAGAGACCCAGTACTTC
NA	NA	TRBV7-2	TRBJ1-5	CASNLGVASNQPQHF	TGTGCCAGCAACCTAGGGGTGGCGAGCAATCAGCCCCAGCATTTT
once	NA	TRBV7-9	TRBJ1-2	CASSLRGGSNYGYTF	TGTGCCAGCAGCTTGCGGGGGGGGTCTAACTATGGCTACACCTTC
NA	NA	TRBV28	TRBJ1-1	CASREPSRTEAFF	TGTGCCAGCCGGGAGCCCAGTAGGACTGAAGCTTTCTTT
NA	TRBD1	TRBV27	TRBJ2-1	CASNPGDRGLSEQFF	TGTGCCAGCAACCCCGGGGACAGGGGGTTGAGTGAGCAGTTCTTC
NA	NA	TRBV12-1	TRBJ2-1	CASSTSGGYNEQFF	TGTGCCAGCAGCACCAGCGGGGGCTACAATGAGCAGTTCTTC
NA	NA	TRBV7-8	TRBJ2-7	CASSPSLVVEQYF	TGTGCCAGCAGCCCGTCACTAGTTGTCGAGCAGTACTTC
NA	TRBD1	TRBV18	TRBJ2-7	CASSPPGQAYSYEQYF	TGTGCCAGCTCACCACCCGGACAGGCCTACTCCTACGAGCAGTACTTC
NA	TRBD2	TRBV19	TRBJ2-1	CASSPGLARGEQFF	TGTGCCAGTAGTCCAGGACTAGCAAGGGGTGAGCAGTTCTTC
NA	NA	TRBV6-5	TRBJ2-7	CASSYSRLGNDEQYF	TGTGCCAGCAGTTACTCTCGACTCGGAAATGACGAGCAGTACTTC
NA	NA	TRBV5-5	TRBJ2-1	CASSLTSRNEQFF	TGTGCCAGCAGCTTGACTAGCCGGAATGAGCAGTTCTTC
NA	TRBD2	TRBV7-3	TRBJ2-1	CASSLTSGIGNEQFF	TGTGCCAGCAGCTTGACTAGCGGGATAGGCAATGAGCAGTTCTTC
NA	NA	TRBV7-6	TRBJ1-4	CASRFKGEEKLFF	TGTGCCAGCAGGTTCAAGGGGGAGGAAAAACTGTTTTTT
many	TRBD2	TRBV9	TRBJ2-7	CASSDYSAGDYEQYF	TGTGCCAGCAGCGATTACTCGGCGGGAGACTACGAGCAGTACTTC
NA	NA	TRBV30	TRBJ1-1	CAWNRGASTEAFF	TGTGCCTGGAATCGGGGGGCTTCAACTGAAGCTTTCTTT
NA	NA	TRBV2	TRBJ1-1	CASSDVREAAEAFF	TGTGCCAGCAGTGATGTCCGGGAGGCTGCTGAAGCTTTCTTT
NA	NA	TRBV7-8	TRBJ2-7	CASEGGAWYEQYF	TGTGCCAGCGAGGGGGGGGCTTGGTACGAGCAGTACTTC
once	TRBD2	TRBV28	TRBJ2-7	CASSPGASGTYEQYF	TGTGCCAGCAGTCCCGGGGCTAGCGGGACCTACGAGCAGTACTTC
NA	NA	TRBV29-1	TRBJ1-1	CSVVGRGSFF	NA
NA	TRBD1	TRBV29-1	TRBJ1-1	CSSYPQGDTEAFF	TGCAGCTCCTACCCTCAGGGGGACACTGAAGCTTTCTTT
NA	TRBD1	TRBV6-1	TRBJ2-7	CASSVQGHSYEQYF	TGTGCCAGCAGTGTACAGGGGCATTCTTACGAGCAGTACTTC
once	TRBD1	TRBV10-2	TRBJ2-2	CASTGITGETGELFF	TGCGCCAGCACTGGGATTACAGGGGAAACCGGGGAGCTGTTTTTT